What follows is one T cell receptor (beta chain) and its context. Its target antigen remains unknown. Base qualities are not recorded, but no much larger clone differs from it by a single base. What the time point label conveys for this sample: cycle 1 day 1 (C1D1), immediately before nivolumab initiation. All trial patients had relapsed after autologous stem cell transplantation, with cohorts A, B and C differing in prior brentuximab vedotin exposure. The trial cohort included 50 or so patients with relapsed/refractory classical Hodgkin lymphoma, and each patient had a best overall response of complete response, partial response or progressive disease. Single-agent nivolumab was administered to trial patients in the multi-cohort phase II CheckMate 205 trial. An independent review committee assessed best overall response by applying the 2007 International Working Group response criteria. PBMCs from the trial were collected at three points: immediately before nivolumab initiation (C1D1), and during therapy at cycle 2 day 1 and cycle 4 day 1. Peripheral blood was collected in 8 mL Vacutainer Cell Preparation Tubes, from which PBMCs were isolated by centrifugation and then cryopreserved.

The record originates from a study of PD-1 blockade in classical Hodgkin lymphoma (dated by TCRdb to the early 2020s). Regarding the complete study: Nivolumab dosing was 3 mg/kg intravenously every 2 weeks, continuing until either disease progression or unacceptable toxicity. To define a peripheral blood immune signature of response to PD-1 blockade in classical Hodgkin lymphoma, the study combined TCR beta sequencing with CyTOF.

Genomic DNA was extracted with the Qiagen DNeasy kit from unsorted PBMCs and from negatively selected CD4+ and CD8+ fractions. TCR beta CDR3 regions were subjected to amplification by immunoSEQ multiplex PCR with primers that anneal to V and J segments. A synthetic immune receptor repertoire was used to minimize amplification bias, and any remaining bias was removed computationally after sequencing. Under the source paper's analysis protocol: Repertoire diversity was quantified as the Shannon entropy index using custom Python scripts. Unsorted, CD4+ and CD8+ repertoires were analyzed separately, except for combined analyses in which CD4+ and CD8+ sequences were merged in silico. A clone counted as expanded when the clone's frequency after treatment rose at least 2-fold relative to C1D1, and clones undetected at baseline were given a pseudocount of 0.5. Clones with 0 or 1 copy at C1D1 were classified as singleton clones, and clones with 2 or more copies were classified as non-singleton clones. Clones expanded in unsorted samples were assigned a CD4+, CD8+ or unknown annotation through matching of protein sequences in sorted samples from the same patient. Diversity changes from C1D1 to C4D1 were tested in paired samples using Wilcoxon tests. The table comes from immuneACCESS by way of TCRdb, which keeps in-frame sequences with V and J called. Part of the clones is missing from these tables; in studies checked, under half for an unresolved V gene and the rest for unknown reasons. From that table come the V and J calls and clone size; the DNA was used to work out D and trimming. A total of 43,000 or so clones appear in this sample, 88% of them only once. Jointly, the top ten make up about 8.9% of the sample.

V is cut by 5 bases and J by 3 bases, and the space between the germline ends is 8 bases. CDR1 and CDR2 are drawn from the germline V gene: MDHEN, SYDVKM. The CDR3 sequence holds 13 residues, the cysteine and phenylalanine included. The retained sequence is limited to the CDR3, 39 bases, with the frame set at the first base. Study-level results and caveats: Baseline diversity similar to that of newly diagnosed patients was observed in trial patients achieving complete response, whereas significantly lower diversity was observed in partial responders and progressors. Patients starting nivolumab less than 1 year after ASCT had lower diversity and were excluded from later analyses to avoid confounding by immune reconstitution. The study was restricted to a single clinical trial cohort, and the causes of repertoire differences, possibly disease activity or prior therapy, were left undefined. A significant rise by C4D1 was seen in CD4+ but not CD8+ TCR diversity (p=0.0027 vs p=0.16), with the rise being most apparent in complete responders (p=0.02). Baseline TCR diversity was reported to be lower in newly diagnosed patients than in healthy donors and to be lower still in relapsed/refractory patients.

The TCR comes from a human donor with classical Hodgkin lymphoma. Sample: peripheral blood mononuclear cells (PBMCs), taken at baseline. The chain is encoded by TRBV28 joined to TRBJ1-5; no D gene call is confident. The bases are TGTGCCAGCAGTGACACCTACAATCAGCCCCAGCATTTT. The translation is CASSDTYNQPQHF.